One and the same sample provided the 17 T cell receptor beta chains below, sequenced in a study of cytotoxic CD8 clonotypes in ibrutinib-treated CLL. Using immunoSEQ multiplex PCR, the repertoire was profiled, and TCRdb retains in-frame clones only, with some absent. Among around 140,000 clones listed, approximately 85% were seen once. The source was PBMCs, collected after 24 months of ibrutinib treatment. These receptors originate from a human donor with chronic lymphocytic leukemia.

The genes are TRBV10-1 and TRBJ2-2; possible D gene TRBD2, 7 bases. With 3 bases removed from V and 7 bases from J, the gap between germline ends came to 15 bases. Germline V CDR1 and CDR2: WNHNN, SYGVQD (reference sequence). There are 15 residues in the CDR3. CDR3 DNA sequence: TGCGCCAGCAGTGACGGGGGGCGGAATGGCGGGGAGCTGTTTTTT. This translates into CASSDGGRNGGELFF.

The chain couples TRBV7-3 to TRBJ2-7; D may be TRBD2 (6 bases). Germline CDR1 is SGHTA and CDR2 is FQGTGA. The CDR3 covers 13 residues. Trimming pared 5 bases from V and 5 bases from J, leaving 13 bases between. CDR3 in DNA: TGTGCCAGCAGCCTGGGAGGCGGCCACGAGCAGTACTTC. Protein sequence: CASSLGGGHEQYF.

The V call is TRBV6-1, the J call TRBJ1-3; no definite D call. CDR3 length: 15 amino acids. V was clipped by 4 bases and J by 4 bases, with 14 bases between them. The germline V gene encodes CDR1 MNHNS and CDR2 SASEGT. CDR3 in amino acids: CASSVTGLSGNTIYF. The DNA for the CDR3 is TGTGCCAGCAGTGTTACTGGGCTGTCCGGAAACACCATATATTTT.

The chain joins TRBV18 to TRBJ1-6, with D hard to call. V was pared by 2 bases and J by 0 bases, with 11 bases between. This CDR3 spans 17 amino acids. Per germline, CDR1 KGHSH and CDR2 LQKENI. DNA for the CDR3: TGTGCCAGCTCACCATCCGTACCCAGCTCCTATAATTCACCCCTCCACTTT. It translates to CASSPSVPSSYNSPLHF.

The chain is built from TRBV15 and TRBJ2-7; D is possibly TRBD1 (6 bases). V lost 3 bases to trimming and J lost 3 bases, with 9 bases between them. CDR1 LNHNV and CDR2 YYDKDF come from the germline V gene (reference sequence). The CDR3 is 13 amino acids. The CDR3 loop is CATSSVQGYEQYF. DNA of the CDR3: TGTGCCACCAGCAGTGTACAGGGCTACGAGCAGTACTTC.

The chain couples TRBV9 to TRBJ2-1; 14 nucleotides line up with TRBD2. This CDR3 has 16 residues. CDR1 and CDR2 from the germline V gene are SGDLS and YYNGEE. The junction had 7 bases not matched to a gene; V was cut back by 1 base and J by 10 bases. The CDR3 loop reads CASSVRGLAGDGEQFF. The CDR3 DNA reads TGTGCCAGCAGCGTACGGGGACTAGCGGGAGATGGGGAGCAGTTCTTC.

The rearrangement uses TRBV28 and TRBJ2-7; 7 bases fit TRBD2. The CDR3 is 13 residues long. V shed 6 bases, J shed 2 bases, and the junction held 4 bases outside the gene matches. CDR1 and CDR2 from the germline V gene are MDHEN and SYDVKM. The CDR3 DNA is TGTGCCAGCAGGGGGCGGGAGACCTACGAGCAGTACTTC. Its translation: CASRGRETYEQYF.

V gene TRBV13 combines with J gene TRBJ2-7; D might be TRBD2 (6 bases). From germline, CDR1 is PRHDT and CDR2 FYEKMQ (reference sequence). The CDR3 length is 14 residues. Between the trimmed V and J ends, which lost 7 bases and 7 bases, there was a span of 20 bases. DNA for the CDR3: TGTGCCAGCACCTTTAGTGGGACTTTGGGGGAGCAGTACTTC. Encoded protein: CASTFSGTLGEQYF.

This clone was detected only a few times. The chain recombines TRBV7-9 with TRBJ1-6, with 7 nucleotides matching TRBD1. Germline-derived CDR1 and CDR2 are SEHNR and FQNEAQ (reference sequence). The CDR3 covers 13 residues. V shed 5 bases, J shed 6 bases, and the junction held 1 base outside the gene matches. The CDR3 DNA reads TGTGCCAGCAGCCGGGACAGTAATTCACCCCTCCACTTT. Translation gives CASSRDSNSPLHF.

The chain uses TRBV6-5 and TRBJ1-5; D unresolved. The CDR3 is 15 residues long. Germline V gene lookup returns CDR1 MNHEY and CDR2 SVGAGI. Between the trimmed V and J ends, which lost 8 bases and 1 base, there was a span of 15 bases. For the CDR3, the DNA is TGTGCCAGCCAACCCAGCCCACAGAGCAATCAGCCCCAGCATTTT. It yields the protein CASQPSPQSNQPQHF.

CDR3 loop: CASSQGGVEETQYF. CDR3 bases: TGCGCCAGCAGCCAAGGAGGGGTGGAGGAGACCCAGTACTTC. This sequence joins TRBV4-3 and TRBJ2-5; either TRBD1 or TRBD2 may supply D (5 bases each). Deletions cut 1 base from V and 5 bases from J, with 11 bases between. Germline V gene data show CDR1 as LGHNA and CDR2 as YSLEER. The CDR3 is made up of 14 amino acids.

The chain couples TRBV5-1 to TRBJ2-7; 7 bases are shared with TRBD1. Trimming cost V 4 bases and J 0 bases; bases outside gene matches: 7. Germline V lookup: CDR1 SGHRS, CDR2 YFSETQ. CDR3 length: 15 amino acids. DNA for the CDR3: TGCGCCAGCAGCCCGATGGGACAGAACTCCTACGAGCAGTACTTC. It codes for CASSPMGQNSYEQYF.

This clone was detected only once. The chain links TRBV2 to TRBJ1-2; D might be TRBD1 (5 bases). CDR3 length: 15 amino acids. V was pared by 3 bases and J by 7 bases, with 18 bases between. The germline V gene encodes CDR1 SNHLY and CDR2 FYNNEI. CDR3 nucleotides: TGTGCCAGCAGTGAGACAGACCGGGCCTTCGGTGGCTACACCTTC. As protein: CASSETDRAFGGYTF.

Notes on this clone: Other DNA sequences from this sample encode an identical CDR3 as well. The chain joins TRBV18 to TRBJ1-1, with TRBD1 matching over 9 bases. This CDR3 is 14 amino acids long. Germline-derived CDR1 and CDR2 are KGHSH and LQKENI. The J segment lost 1 base and the V segment lost 3 bases, leaving 0 bases of the junction unmatched. The CDR3 reads CASSPGQGNTEAFF. The CDR3 coding sequence is TGTGCCAGCTCACCGGGACAGGGGAACACTGAAGCTTTCTTT.

The V and J genes are TRBV2 and TRBJ1-2; D is unclear. The V gene's germline CDR1 is SNHLY and CDR2 FYNNEI. Trimming cost V 2 bases and J 5 bases, with 9 bases left between them. The CDR3 is 13 amino acids. This CDR3 is CASSENIQYGYTF. DNA of the CDR3: TGTGCCAGCAGTGAAAATATTCAATATGGCTACACCTTC.

The V and J genes are TRBV7-9 and TRBJ2-7; TRBD2 matches at 10 bases. Germline-derived CDR1 and CDR2 are SEHNR and FQNEAQ (reference sequence). There are 14 residues in the CDR3. V was clipped by 2 bases and J by 7 bases; unmatched bases: 5. Here the CDR3 reads CASSLLAGVGEQYF. CDR3 coding DNA: TGTGCCAGCAGCTTACTAGCGGGAGTGGGTGAGCAGTACTTC. Complete variable domain (other parts from reference TRBV7-9 and TRBJ2-7): DTGVSQNPRHKITKRGQNVTFRCDPISEHNRLYWYRQTLGQGPEFLTYFQNEAQLEKSRLLSDRFSAERPKGSFSTLEIQRTEQGDSAMYLCASSLLAGVGEQYFGPGTRLTVT.

The chain combines TRBV28 with TRBJ1-5; no definite D call. Germline V gene data show CDR1 as MDHEN and CDR2 as SYDVKM. The CDR3 consists of 13 residues. The V end lost 10 bases, the J end lost 6 bases, and 16 bases lay between the germline ends. The CDR3 DNA reads as TGTGCCATAACAGAAGTCAGCGGTCAGCCCCAGCATTTT. It encodes CAITEVSGQPQHF.